The 10 T cell receptor beta chains below were found in one sample sequenced in a study of blood T cell repertoires in COVID-19. Assay used: immunoSEQ multiplex PCR; TCRdb lists only in-frame clones, some missing. The data show 250,000 to 300,000 clones, about 88% seen once. Material for sequencing was peripheral blood. All receptors come from a man aged 18 to 30 with active or convalescent COVID-19.

The chain joins TRBV28 to TRBJ2-5; the D gene is possibly TRBD2 (5 bases). The germline CDR1 and CDR2 sequences are MDHEN and SYDVKM. This CDR3 has 13 residues. Trimming removed 5 bases at V and 5 bases at J, with 12 bases between. The CDR3 sequence: CASSTGVQETQYF. The CDR3 nucleotides read TGTGCCAGCAGTACCGGGGTTCAGGAGACCCAGTACTTC.

The J gene is TRBJ2-5, the V gene TRBV27, with D possibly being TRBD1 (5 bases). This CDR3 is 13 amino acids long. Germline-derived CDR1 and CDR2 are MNHEY and SMNVEV (reference sequence). V gave up 6 bases and J gave up 7 bases, with 15 bases separating them. CDR3 sequence: CASRLGLQGTQYF. The CDR3, as DNA: TGTGCCAGCAGACTCGGCCTTCAGGGGACCCAGTACTTC.

The CDR3 reads CASSFGQGFLGNTF. In DNA form, the CDR3 reads TGTGCCAGCAGTTTCGGACAGGGTTTCCTTGGGAACACCTTC. The rearrangement links TRBV28 to TRBJ1-2, with 8 bases identical to TRBD1. This CDR3 is built from 14 residues. Germline V gene data show CDR1 as MDHEN and CDR2 as SYDVKM. V lost 3 bases to trimming and J lost 12 bases; unmatched junction nucleotides: 12.

This clone was found a few times. The J gene is TRBJ2-3, the V gene TRBV5-1; D unresolved. The V and J ends lost 6 bases and 6 bases respectively, with 14 bases between them. There are 13 residues in the CDR3. Per germline, CDR1 SGHRS and CDR2 YFSETQ. This CDR3 reads CASNPGAIDTQYF. CDR3 nucleotide sequence: TGCGCCAGCAATCCAGGCGCGATTGATACGCAGTATTTT.

This chain connects TRBV4-1 to TRBJ2-7; TRBD2 aligns across 7 bases. Germline V gene sequence: CDR1 MGHRA, CDR2 YSYEKL. V shed 5 bases, J shed 5 bases, and the junction held 12 bases outside the gene matches. There are 15 residues in the CDR3. CDR3 residues: CASSDRSSGSNEQYF. DNA for the CDR3: TGCGCCAGCAGCGATCGTTCTAGCGGATCTAACGAGCAGTACTTC.

This clone was seen once. Here the CDR3 reads CASSWDRGRLEQYF. DNA of the CDR3: TGTGCCAGCAGTTGGGACAGGGGGCGCCTCGAGCAGTACTTC. The J gene is TRBJ2-7, the V gene TRBV6-5; 12 bases fit TRBD1. J was trimmed by 6 bases and V by 4 bases; bases with no gene match: 4. CDR3 length: 14 amino acids. Per the germline V gene, CDR1 is MNHEY and CDR2 is SVGAGI.

The chain links TRBV9 to TRBJ2-4, with 8 bases matching TRBD1. The CDR3 length is 13 residues. V gave up 3 bases and J gave up 14 bases; unmatched junction bases: 10. Germline V gene lookup returns CDR1 SGDLS and CDR2 YYNGEE. CDR3 nucleotide sequence: TGTGCCAGCAGCGCCGGCACAGGGGGGAAGGAGTACTTC. Protein: CASSAGTGGKEYF.

CDR3 nucleotide sequence: TGTGCCTGGAGTGTACAAAGGGGCGGTGGTAGCAATCAGCCCCAGCATTTT. Its translation: CAWSVQRGGGSNQPQHF. This chain connects TRBV30 to TRBJ1-5; D might be TRBD1 (5 bases). The CDR3 is 17 amino acids. The V and J ends lost 0 bases and 0 bases respectively, with 15 bases between them. CDR1 and CDR2 (germline): GTSNPN, SVGIG (reference sequence). Full variable domain (rest looked up from reference TRBV30 and TRBJ1-5): SQTIHQWPATLVQPVGSPLSLECTVEGTSNPNLYWYRQAAGRGLQLLFYSVGIGQISSEVPQNLSASRPQDRQFILSSKKLLLSDSGFYLCAWSVQRGGGSNQPQHFGDGTRLSIL.

The chain combines TRBV2 with TRBJ1-5; no reliable D call. From germline, CDR1 is SNHLY and CDR2 FYNNEI. The CDR3 is 12 residues long. Deletions cut 8 bases from V and 4 bases from J, with 9 bases between. The DNA for the CDR3 is TGTGCCAGCCAGGAGGGAAATCAGCCCCAGCATTTT. This translates into CASQEGNQPQHF. Filled out from reference TRBV2 and TRBJ1-5, the complete variable domain reads EPEVTQTPSHQVTQMGQEVILRCVPISNHLYFYWYRQILGQKVEFLVSFYNNEISEKSEIFDDQFSVERPDGSNFTLKIRSTKLEDSAMYFCASQEGNQPQHFGDGTRLSIL.

The V call is TRBV25-1, the J call TRBJ2-7; possible D gene TRBD2, 6 bases. CDR1 MGHDK and CDR2 SYGVNS come from the germline V gene. The CDR3 has 12 residues. V was trimmed by 1 base and J by 7 bases, leaving 8 bases between them. The CDR3 protein is CASSEWGDEQYF. The DNA of the CDR3 is TGTGCCAGCAGTGAATGGGGGGATGAGCAGTACTTC.